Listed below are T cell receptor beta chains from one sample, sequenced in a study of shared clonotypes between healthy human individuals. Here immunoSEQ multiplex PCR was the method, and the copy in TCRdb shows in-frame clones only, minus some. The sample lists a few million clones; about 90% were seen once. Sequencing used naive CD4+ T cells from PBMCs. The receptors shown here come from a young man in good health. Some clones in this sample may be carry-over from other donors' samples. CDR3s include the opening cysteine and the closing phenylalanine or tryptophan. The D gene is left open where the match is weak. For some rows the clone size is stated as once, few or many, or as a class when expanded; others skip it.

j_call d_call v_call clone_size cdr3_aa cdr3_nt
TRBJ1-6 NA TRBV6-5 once CASSLSRRGSPLHF TGTGCCAGCAGTTTAAGCAGGCGTGGTTCACCCCTCCACTTT
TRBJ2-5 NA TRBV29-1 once CSVGQVLNKETQYF TGCAGCGTCGGCCAGGTGCTAAACAAAGAGACCCAGTACTTC
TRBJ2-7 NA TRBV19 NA CASRADREGTYEQYF TGTGCCAGTAGAGCCGACAGGGAGGGCACCTACGAGCAGTACTTC
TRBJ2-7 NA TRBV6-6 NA CASSYTVANNYEQYF TGTGCCAGCAGTTACACCGTTGCGAATAACTACGAGCAGTACTTC
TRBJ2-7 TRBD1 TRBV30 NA CAWSRDRDYEQYF TGTGCCTGGAGTCGGGACAGGGACTACGAGCAGTACTTC
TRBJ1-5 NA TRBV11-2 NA CASSPGPNQPQHF TGTGCCAGCAGCCCTGGGCCCAATCAGCCCCAGCATTTT
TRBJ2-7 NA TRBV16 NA CASSQSTTGAHEQYF TGTGCCAGCAGCCAATCGACGACAGGTGCCCACGAGCAGTACTTC
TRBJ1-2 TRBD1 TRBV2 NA CASSVGQGAGYTF TGTGCCAGCAGTGTGGGACAGGGAGCTGGCTACACCTTC
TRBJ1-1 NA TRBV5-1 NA CASSHGTGNTEAFF TGCGCCAGCAGCCACGGGACGGGCAACACTGAAGCTTTCTTT
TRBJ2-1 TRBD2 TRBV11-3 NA CASSPWGGSHEQFF TGTGCCAGCAGTCCTTGGGGCGGGAGCCATGAGCAGTTCTTC
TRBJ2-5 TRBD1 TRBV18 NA CASSPEGAGTQYF TGTGCCAGCTCACCAGAGGGGGCGGGGACCCAGTACTTC
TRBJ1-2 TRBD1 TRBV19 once CASSIDRRDRGPGYTF TGTGCCAGTAGTATAGATCGGAGGGACAGGGGGCCCGGCTACACCTTC
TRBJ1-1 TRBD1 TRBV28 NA CASRRTGGRGTEAFF TGTGCCAGCAGAAGGACAGGGGGCCGAGGGACTGAAGCTTTCTTT
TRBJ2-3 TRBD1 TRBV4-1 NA CASSQRRGTGTGGTDTQYF TGCGCCAGCAGCCAAAGAAGGGGGACCGGGACAGGGGGCACAGATACGCAGTATTTT
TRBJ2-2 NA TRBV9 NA CASSAGGEQGRAGELFF TGTGCCAGCAGCGCCGGGGGAGAGCAAGGGCGAGCCGGGGAGCTGTTTTTT
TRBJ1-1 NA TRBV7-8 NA CASSGERGSTEAFF TGTGCCAGCAGCGGCGAGAGGGGGAGCACTGAAGCTTTCTTT
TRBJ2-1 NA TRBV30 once CAWSVRGRSSYNEQFF TGTGCCTGGAGTGTACGAGGGAGGAGCTCCTACAATGAGCAGTTCTTC
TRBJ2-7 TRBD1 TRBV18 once CASSPDVTGGSGEQYF TGTGCCAGCTCCCCAGATGTGACAGGGGGTTCGGGCGAGCAGTACTTC
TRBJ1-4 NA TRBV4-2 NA CASSQGSPGAGEEKLFF TGTGCCAGCAGCCAAGGCTCCCCGGGGGCAGGTGAGGAAAAACTGTTTTTT
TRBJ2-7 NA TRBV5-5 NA CASSWGPGYEQYF TGTGCCAGCAGCTGGGGCCCGGGTTACGAGCAGTACTTC
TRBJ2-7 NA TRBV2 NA CASSPLYEQYF TGTGCCAGCAGCCCTCTCTACGAGCAGTACTTC
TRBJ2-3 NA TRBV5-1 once CATRDPAGGTDTQYF TGCGCCACCCGCGACCCAGCGGGCGGCACAGATACGCAGTATTTT